This T cell receptor (beta chain) comes out of a study of cytomegalovirus exposure and HLA in healthy donors. The wider study: The Caucasian-associated ancestry cluster contained 81% of the approximately 400 genotyped donors.

PCR involved 60 Vbeta and 13 Jbeta primers. Sequencing used immunoSEQ multiplex PCR; TCRdb keeps in-frame clones, though not all of them. The sample consists of about 160,000 clones, about 85% of them appearing once. The ends were cut back, 2 bases at V and 8 bases at J, with 12 bases in the middle. Germline CDR1 MDHEN, CDR2 SYDVKM. The CDR3 has 13 residues. This clone was seen a single time. Its target is not known. Whole-study results and caveats: Per a later analysis, approximately 16,000 TCR beta sequences showed association with HLA alleles at 0.05 false discovery rate. Reports credit the classifier with highly specific, highly sensitive diagnosis of cytomegalovirus status. The study designated 164 TCR beta chains cytomegalovirus-associated.

This clonotype was obtained from a human donor in good health. The sequencing sample was made of PBMCs. The J gene is TRBJ1-2, the V gene TRBV28, with a tentative D call TRBD1 (5 bases). CDR3 sequence: CASSLMTALGYTF. DNA of the CDR3: TGTGCCAGCAGTTTAATGACAGCTCTGGGCTACACCTTC.